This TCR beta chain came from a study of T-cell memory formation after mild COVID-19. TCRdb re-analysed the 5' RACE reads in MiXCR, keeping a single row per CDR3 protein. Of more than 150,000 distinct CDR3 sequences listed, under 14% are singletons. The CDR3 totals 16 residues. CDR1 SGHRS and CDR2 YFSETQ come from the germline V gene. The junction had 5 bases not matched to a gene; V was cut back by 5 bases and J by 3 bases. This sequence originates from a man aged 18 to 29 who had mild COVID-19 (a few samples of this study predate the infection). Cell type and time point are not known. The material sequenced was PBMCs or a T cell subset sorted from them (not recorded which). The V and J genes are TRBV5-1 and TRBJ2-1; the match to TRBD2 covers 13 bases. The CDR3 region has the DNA TGCGCCAGCAGAACTAGCGGGGGGGCGAGCTACAATGAGCAGTTCTTC. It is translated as CASRTSGGASYNEQFF.